This section outlines one T cell receptor (beta chain) sequence together with its context. This clone was seen a single time. The clone's antigen remains unknown. It has no much larger one-base neighbor in the sample; base qualities were not kept. The cohort consisted of 600 to 750 healthy bone marrow donors. At the time of sampling, all cohort members were nominally healthy, though unrecorded immune exposures were likely present. The donor tested CMV seronegative, placing the donor among the 350 to 400 seronegative members of the cohort. A peripheral blood sample was provided by each donor, and peripheral blood mononuclear cells were used for TCR beta sequencing. The Qiagen DNeasy Blood Extraction Kit was used to extract genomic DNA from the blood cell samples. The data are from a study of cytomegalovirus exposure and HLA in healthy donors (TCRdb year 2017). In the study overall: In an earlier analysis of approximately 640 of the donors, about 260 Gb of sequence data and some 100 million unique TCR beta sequences from about 179 million T cells were reported. Donor age, sex, ethnicity and CMV serostatus were collected together with the repertoire data. A later analysis re-examined previously published TCR beta repertoires from more than 600 donors and added high-resolution HLA genotyping to investigate patterns of TCR occurrence. The T cell repertoires of some 670 subjects were profiled by immunosequencing and related to cytomegalovirus serostatus. Of the roughly 400 genotyped donors, roughly 85% fell in the genetic ancestry cluster associated with self-reported Caucasian donors. An early release that covered fewer than 750 HLA-typed donors contained around 300 gigabases of sequencing data and around 85 million unique TCR sequences. In a later genetic analysis, genome-wide SNP genotypes for about 60% of the 666 donors were used, and that subset was treated as a discovery cohort. The study aimed to test whether cataloging public T cell receptors could reveal signatures of past pathogen exposure. Along with the roughly 670-subject first cohort, a separate validation cohort of over a hundred different subjects was used. To predict cytomegalovirus infection status, the study combined high-throughput TCR immunosequencing, statistical association of individual TCRs with disease status, and machine learning. HLA typing included class I and class II loci at four-digit resolution. Typing coverage differed by locus: A, B, C, DRB1 and DQB1 were typed in roughly 620-630 donors, DQA1 in about 500, DPA1 in over 600, and DPB1 in about 450. All discovery cohort repertoires had been generated on a single sequencing platform. Roughly 5 DR-DQ haplotypes were handled as single units for association and clustering because linkage in the cohort was strong. Among some 400 genotyped donors of the cohort, an average of approximately 240,000 unique TCR beta nucleotide sequences was sequenced per donor, of which about 18% were non-productive. In the later analysis, no new phenotypic data were used to find candidate immune exposures; instead, reliance was placed on TCR beta sequences and their occurrence across donors. To decide whether each TCR beta V gene segment behaved as functional or pseudogenic, an earlier analysis of over 500 of the donors relied on high-throughput TCR beta sequencing. The research as a whole found: In a later analysis, HLA-associated TCR beta chains showed more clonal expansion and lower generation probabilities than non-associated chains that were equally common. According to a later analysis, most CMV-associated TCR beta chains appeared to be HLA-restricted, and the HLA associations seemed to be driven largely by CMV exposure. In vitro tests confirmed that a few of the cytomegalovirus-associated TCR beta chains recognize cytomegalovirus antigens. The study gave a list of some 150 TCR beta chains associated with cytomegalovirus. The sequencing pipeline was judged likely to have produced a cluster of highly shared sequence variants as a technical artifact. A later analysis associated 15,000 or so TCR beta sequences with specific HLA alleles at a false discovery rate of 0.05. According to a later analysis, parvovirus B19, influenza, CMV and Epstein-Barr virus appeared linked to several top co-occurrence clusters. A further reported finding was that TCR beta sequences accurately predicted the HLA-A and HLA-B alleles for most subjects in the first cohort. Most TCR sequences were seen in very few donors, while some public TCRs were found in many individuals. Only TCR beta chains were sequenced in this cohort, and the absence of alpha or paired-chain data limited detectable features. The presence/absence analyses assumed that sequencing depth was roughly uniform across donors, and that assumption may not be true. Linkage disequilibrium might explain the correlated functional status among segregating V segments, but an unknown experimental factor could not be excluded. Assigning TCR associations to individual alleles was difficult when HLA alleles, especially DR and DQ, strongly co-occurred. Because HLA typing was unavailable for some donors at each locus, only the typed subset was used in association tests. In both the original and validation cohorts, the classifier was reported to diagnose cytomegalovirus status with high specificity and sensitivity. According to a later analysis, TCR association rates differed among HLA loci, with DRB1 alleles showing the most associated TCRs and HLA-C alleles showing the fewest. The authors suggested that the approach could potentially be extended to other disease states and immunological phenotypes. In a later genetic analysis, fewer N-insertions in productive TCRs were reported among donors in an Asian-associated ancestry cluster than the roughly 700-donor mean. The 87-base-pair reads could not distinguish some IMGT-functional V segments, including TRBV6-2 and TRBV6-3, so those segments were excluded. The earlier analysis of some 560 of the donors excluded some 15 rarely observed V segments, including chromosome 9 orphons, because counts were too low. V-gene and J-gene trimming of TCR beta chains was associated with a missense DCLRE1C variant in a later genetic analysis, and the association was replicated in an independent cohort. CMV serostatus was the only immune exposure information available for the cohort. An earlier analysis of 450 to 750 of the donors showed that most TCR beta V segments appeared in productive rearrangements either about 87% or about 30% of the time, which broadly matched IMGT annotations.

Library preparation used the immunoSEQ multiplex PCR assay. A mixture of 60 forward primers for TCR Vbeta segments and 13 reverse primers for TCR Jbeta segments was used in the multiplex PCR. Amplification of the CDR3 region of rearranged TCR beta genes was performed with a multiplex PCR assay on genomic DNA. The amplified TCR beta libraries were sequenced on the Illumina HiSeq System as 87-base-pair reads. The original pipeline was this. A later analysis tallied roughly 80 million unique TCR beta chains across the 666 repertoires, and about 10 million of those chains were shared by two or more donors. Raw reads were error-corrected and collapsed into unique sequences with a nearest-neighbor algorithm that merged closely related sequences to remove PCR and sequencing errors. To assign V, D and J gene segments, CDR3 sequences were aligned to IMGT reference sequences. Each retained sequence needed at least a six-nucleotide match to both a V gene segment and a J gene segment. Rearrangements were called productive when the CDR3 lacked stop codons and stayed in frame with V and J; all others were non-productive. Following IMGT convention, CDR3 was defined as the stretch from the second conserved V-encoded cysteine up to the conserved J-encoded phenylalanine. The earlier analysis of about 590 of the donors excluded sequences that lacked an unambiguous match to a single V gene segment. An earlier analysis of several hundred of the donors called V segments functional above 56.7% productive rearrangements and segregating when the between-donor standard deviation exceeded 5%. To diagnose cytomegalovirus status from the catalog of TCR beta chain sequences, a statistical classification framework was built. V and J gene assignment, in a later analysis, came from comparing TCR nucleotide sequences with IMGT/GENE-DB human TR gene sequences. The TCRdist pipeline was used in a later analysis to assign CDR3 sequences and most-parsimonious VDJ recombination scenarios. In a later analysis, each TCR beta chain was defined by its CDR3 amino acid sequence together with its V-gene family, and reads without a unique V-gene family were excluded. As a way to deal with suspected cross-contamination and a sequencing artifact, a later analysis dropped nearly 600 nucleotide sequences that were highly shared and had low generation probability. In a later analysis, a clonal expansion index was calculated for each public chain from normalized within-repertoire ranks of inferred template counts. In a later analysis, generation probabilities were computed with a VDJ recombination model fitted to out-of-frame rearrangements, and the resulting probabilities were checked against IGoR. In a later analysis, TCR-TCR, TCR-HLA and TCR-CMV co-occurrence was scored with hypergeometric tests, and a repertoire-size bias correction was applied to TCR pairs. A later analysis estimated false discovery rates by permuting HLA or CMV assignments 20 times. In a later analysis, co-occurring TCRs were grouped with DBSCAN, and TCRdist sequence similarity was added when clustering was performed within HLA-allele-positive subsets. Repertoires with fewer than 30,000 or more than 120,000 public chains, plus five repertoires with anomalous nucleotide sharing, were excluded from co-occurrence clustering. The source is immuneACCESS, and TCRdb retained only in-frame sequences with V and J called. Part of the clones is not carried over; for the studies checked, unresolved V genes explain less than half of this, and the remainder is unexplained. From that table come the V and J calls and clone size; the DNA was used to work out D and trimming. The table for this sample lists 140,000 or so clones; 82% of them were counted only once. The ten top clones hold 3% to 3.5% of the sample.

V is pared back by 5 bases and J by 1 base, with 11 bases lying between the germline termini. CDR1 MDHEN and CDR2 SYDVKM were looked up in the germline V gene. Its CDR3 holds 14 amino acids, cysteine through phenylalanine. The retained sequence is limited to the CDR3, 42 bases, with the frame set at the first base. The chain was built from TRBV28 and TRBJ1-1; the D gene lacks a confident call. This receptor was identified in a male donor in good health and CMV-seronegative. Sequenced: PBMCs. CDR3 region: CASSLLPPNTEAFF. Read as DNA, the sequence is TGTGCCAGCAGTCTCCTTCCCCCGAACACTGAAGCTTTCTTT. Full variable domain (CDR3 extended with the reference TRBV28 and TRBJ1-1 proteins): DVKVTQSSRYLVKRTGEKVFLECVQDMDHENMFWYRQDPGLGLRLIYFSYDVKMKEKGDIPEGYSVSREKKERFSLILESASTNQTSMYLCASSLLPPNTEAFFGQGTRLTVV.